The 20 T cell receptor beta chains below all came from one sample that was sequenced in a study of shared clonotypes between healthy human individuals (dated by TCRdb to about 2020). The library was obtained by the immunoSEQ multiplex PCR assay. This is the immuneACCESS table as TCRdb keeps it, with only in-frame sequences that have V and J called. A part of the clones is gone; compared with another copy, unresolved V genes explain less than half, and the rest is unexplained. The sample has 2 million to 2.5 million clones on record, 95% of them singletons. The ten largest account for 0.13% of the sample. Material for sequencing was naive CD4+ T cells sorted from blood. The label giving this sample's cell subset or site can be read as: CD45RA+ positively selected. These receptors were taken from a man between 18 and 29 years old in good health.

V usage is TRBV6-6 and J usage is TRBJ2-2; D is undetermined. V lost 0 bases to trimming and J lost 0 bases, with 8 bases between them. Germline CDR1 reads MNHNY; CDR2 reads SVGAGI (reference sequence). The CDR3 is made up of 16 amino acids. This CDR3 is CASSYSSQANTGELFF. CDR3 bases: TGTGCCAGCAGTTACTCGAGCCAGGCGAACACCGGGGAGCTGTTTTTT.

This clone was recorded only once. The chain has TRBV7-8 and TRBJ1-2, with TRBD1 identical over 7 bases. The V gene end was trimmed by 7 bases and the J gene end by 0 bases; junction bases not matched to a gene: 5. Germline lookup yields CDR1 SGHVS and CDR2 FQNEAQ. The CDR3 has 14 amino acids. CDR3 DNA: TGTGCCAGCACCACACAGGGGTCTAACTATGGCTACACCTTC. Amino acids: CASTTQGSNYGYTF. The full variable domain, its missing parts supplied by reference TRBV7-8 and TRBJ1-2, is GAGVSQSPRYKVAKRGQDVALRCDPISGHVSLFWYQQALGQGPEFLTYFQNEAQLDKSGLPSDRFFAERPEGSVSTLKIQRTQQEDSAVYLCASTTQGSNYGYTFGSGTRLTVV.

This chain joins TRBV15 and TRBJ2-7, with a possible D match to TRBD2 (5 bases). V was pared by 6 bases and J by 7 bases, with 19 bases between. Germline V gives CDR1 LNHNV, CDR2 YYDKDF (reference sequence). The CDR3 contains 14 residues. DNA for the CDR3: TGTGCCACCAGTCTCGTGACGGGGATGGGGGAGCAGTACTTC. Encoded protein: CATSLVTGMGEQYF. Based on the CDR3 plus reference TRBV15 and TRBJ2-7, the full variable domain is DAMVIQNPRYQVTQFGKPVTLSCSQTLNHNVMYWYQQKSSQAPKLLFHYYDKDFNNEADTPDNFQSRRPNTSFCFLDIRSPGLGDTAMYLCATSLVTGMGEQYFGPGTRLTVT.

The V and J genes are TRBV5-1 and TRBJ2-7; D remains ambiguous. V was shortened by 1 base and J by 3 bases, with 14 bases between the two germline ends. The CDR3 consists of 15 residues. The germline CDR1 and CDR2 sequences are SGHRS and YFSETQ. CDR3 in amino acids: CASSLLVQSRYEQYF. CDR3 in DNA: TGCGCCAGCAGCTTGTTGGTGCAATCGCGCTACGAGCAGTACTTC.

This clone was observed a few times. The V gene is TRBV7-8, the J gene TRBJ2-7; 12 nucleotides line up with TRBD2. Trimming cost V 3 bases and J 2 bases; bases outside gene matches: 8. CDR1 and CDR2 from the germline V gene are SGHVS and FQNEAQ. The CDR3 is made up of 17 amino acids. The CDR3 DNA reads as TGTGCCAGCAGCTTGGGGGTCGGACTAGCGGGAACCTACGAGCAGTACTTC. Its translation is CASSLGVGLAGTYEQYF.

A remark on this clone: The sample contains more than one DNA sequence encoding this CDR3. The chain is built from TRBV7-2 and TRBJ2-5; no definite D call. This CDR3 spans 14 amino acids. Germline CDR1 SGHTA, CDR2 FQGNSA. V was cut by 1 base and J by 2 bases, with 8 bases left in between. Here the CDR3 DNA reads TGTGCCAGCAGCTTAGGAGGCGGACAAGAGACCCAGTACTTC. Protein: CASSLGGGQETQYF.

The CDR3 region is CASSVAQHYGYTF. In nucleotides, the CDR3 is TGTGCCAGCAGCGTAGCACAGCACTATGGCTACACCTTC. The rearrangement links TRBV9 to TRBJ1-2, with D hard to call. The V end lost 0 bases, the J end lost 3 bases, and 6 bases lay between the germline ends. The CDR3 consists of 13 residues. Germline CDR1 SGDLS, CDR2 YYNGEE.

The chain is built from TRBV7-6 and TRBJ1-3; 7 positions match TRBD1. The junction had 8 bases not matched to a gene; V was cut back by 7 bases and J by 2 bases. The CDR3 contains 15 residues. Germline-derived CDR1 and CDR2 are SGHVS and FNYEAQ. The CDR3 reads CASTLTGATGNTIYF. CDR3 in DNA: TGTGCCAGCACCCTCACAGGGGCGACTGGAAACACCATATATTTT.

The chain joins TRBV7-2 to TRBJ2-5; D may correspond to TRBD1 or TRBD2 (5 bases each). The CDR3 covers 17 residues. The germline V gene has CDR1 SGHTA and CDR2 FQGNSA. V dropped 5 bases and J dropped 5 bases, with 24 bases sitting between them. CDR3 nucleotides: TGTGCCAGCAGCGACCTCGGGGCCGCCGTCGCTTGGGAGACCCAGTACTTC. Translating gives CASSDLGAAVAWETQYF.

The chain employs TRBV18 and TRBJ2-7, with 7 bases identical to TRBD1. This CDR3 region has 16 residues. Per the germline V gene, CDR1 is KGHSH and CDR2 is LQKENI. V lost 3 bases, J lost 3 bases, and 11 bases stayed unmatched. DNA for the CDR3: TGTGCCAGCTCACCCCATTTCGACAGGGCGGTCTACGAGCAGTACTTC. Protein sequence: CASSPHFDRAVYEQYF.

J is TRBJ1-2 and V is TRBV30; no clear D. CDR3 size: 12 residues. V lost 3 bases, J lost 4 bases, and 9 bases lay in between. CDR1 is GTSNPN and CDR2 is SVGIG in the germline V gene (reference sequence). In nucleotides, the CDR3 is TGTGCCTGGAGGGGAGCGCCCTATGGCTACACCTTC. Protein: CAWRGAPYGYTF.

The gene calls are TRBV7-9 and TRBJ1-5, with D hard to call. The length of the CDR3 is 14 residues. Germline V lookup: CDR1 SEHNR, CDR2 FQNEAQ (reference sequence). The V end was cut by 3 bases, the J end by 7 bases, with 13 bases between. CDR3: CASSFTGPGQPQHF. CDR3 coding DNA: TGTGCCAGCAGCTTCACGGGCCCGGGGCAGCCCCAGCATTTT.

The chain couples TRBV2 to TRBJ1-6; 9 positions match TRBD1. The CDR3 spans 15 residues. Germline CDR1 and CDR2: SNHLY and FYNNEI. The V segment lost 6 bases and the J segment 5 bases; nucleotides outside the gene matches: 5. This CDR3 is CASRGDRADNSPLHF. The CDR3 DNA follows: TGTGCCAGCAGGGGGGACAGGGCTGATAATTCACCCCTCCACTTT. Together with reference TRBV2 and TRBJ1-6, the CDR3 gives the full variable domain: EPEVTQTPSHQVTQMGQEVILRCVPISNHLYFYWYRQILGQKVEFLVSFYNNEISEKSEIFDDQFSVERPDGSNFTLKIRSTKLEDSAMYFCASRGDRADNSPLHFGNGTRLTVT.

This chain connects TRBV10-3 to TRBJ2-5, with 7 positions matching TRBD1. The germline V gene has CDR1 ENHRY and CDR2 SYGVKD. Trimming cost V 3 bases and J 1 base; bases outside gene matches: 5. This CDR3 spans 15 amino acids. This CDR3 reads CAISDSGQIQETQYF. The CDR3 DNA sequence: TGTGCCATCAGTGACTCGGGACAGATCCAAGAGACCCAGTACTTC.

This chain links TRBV11-3 with TRBJ2-5; 13 positions match TRBD2. Germline V gene data show CDR1 as SGHNT and CDR2 as YENEEA. V lost 5 bases, J lost 2 bases, and 2 bases stayed unmatched. The CDR3 length is 15 residues. CDR3 nucleotides: TGTGCCAGCAGCCAGACTAGCGGGGGGCAAGAGACCCAGTACTTC. Amino acids: CASSQTSGGQETQYF.

This chain links TRBV23-1 with TRBJ2-1; the match to TRBD1 covers 10 bases. TRBV23-1 qualifies as an ORF whose function is uncertain. The trim removed 10 bases at V and 1 base at J, leaving 16 bases unmatched. This CDR3 spans 18 amino acids. The CDR3 loop reads CANSRFTRTGGSYNEQFF. In nucleotides, the CDR3 is TGCGCCAATTCCAGATTCACCCGGACAGGGGGTTCCTACAATGAGCAGTTCTTC.

The chain links TRBV2 to TRBJ2-3; 7 bases are a match to TRBD1. The junction had 21 bases not matched to a gene; V was cut back by 6 bases and J by 0 bases. CDR1 is SNHLY, CDR2 FYNNEI, per germline. The CDR3 sequence is 20 residues long. CDR3 in DNA: TGTGCCAGCAGGAGGGGCCCACGGACAGGATTCGGTTCTAGCACAGATACGCAGTATTTT. It yields the protein CASRRGPRTGFGSSTDTQYF.

The gene calls are TRBV2 and TRBJ1-5, with TRBD1 matching 7 bases. Germline assignment: CDR1 SNHLY and CDR2 FYNNEI. The CDR3 has 16 amino acids. Unmatched junction bases numbered 10, after V lost 7 bases and J lost 1 base. The CDR3 reads CASTREAGGSNQPQHF. In nucleotides, the CDR3 is TGTGCCAGCACCCGGGAGGCAGGGGGAAGCAATCAGCCCCAGCATTTT.

The chain uses TRBV5-1 and TRBJ1-3; 7 nucleotides agree with TRBD1. Trimming removed 7 bases from V and 2 bases from J; junction bases left unmatched: 9. The germline gives CDR1 SGHRS, CDR2 YFSETQ. The CDR3 extends over 15 amino acids. CDR3: CASREGAGTGNTIYF. CDR3 in DNA: TGCGCCAGCCGCGAGGGGGCAGGTACTGGAAACACCATATATTTT.

On this clone: One end of the junction does not line up with germline, which may come from a read error. The gene calls are TRBV6-6 and TRBJ2-5; the D call may be TRBD1 or TRBD2 (6 bases each). CDR3 length equals 15 residues. CDR1 MNHNY and CDR2 SVGAGI come from the germline V gene (reference sequence). CDR3 nucleotides: TGTGCCAGCAGCCGTAGGGGGGCGGGGCAAGAGGCCCAGTACTTC. This translates into CASSRRGAGQEAQYF.